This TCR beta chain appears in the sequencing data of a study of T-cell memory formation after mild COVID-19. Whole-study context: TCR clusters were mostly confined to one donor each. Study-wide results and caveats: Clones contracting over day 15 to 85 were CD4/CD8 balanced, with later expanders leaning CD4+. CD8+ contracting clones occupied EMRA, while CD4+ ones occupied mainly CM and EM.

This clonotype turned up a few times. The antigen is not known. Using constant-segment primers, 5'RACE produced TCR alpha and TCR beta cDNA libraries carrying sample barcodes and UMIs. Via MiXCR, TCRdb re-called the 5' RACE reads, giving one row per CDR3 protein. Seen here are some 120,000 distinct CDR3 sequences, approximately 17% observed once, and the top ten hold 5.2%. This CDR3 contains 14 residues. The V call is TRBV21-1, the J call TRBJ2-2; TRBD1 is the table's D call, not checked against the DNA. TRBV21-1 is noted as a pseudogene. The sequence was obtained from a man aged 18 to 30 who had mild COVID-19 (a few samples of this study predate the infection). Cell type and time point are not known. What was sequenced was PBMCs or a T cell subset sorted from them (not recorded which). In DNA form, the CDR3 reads TGTGCCAGCAGCAAAAGGGGTAGTCGGGTGGAGCTGTTTTTT. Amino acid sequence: CASSKRGSRVELFF.